This record covers a single T cell receptor (beta chain). This clonotype occurred a few times. Its antigen has not been determined. The record has no base qualities; no much larger clone is one base away. Library preparation used PCR. Sequencing relied on an Illumina HiSeq 2500. To reduce PCR and sequencing biases, unique molecular identifiers were built into the TCR beta cDNA libraries. Per 1 to 10 million input T cells, roughly 500,000 cDNA molecules were obtained, such that each molecule approximated one T cell. The patient libraries were prepared and sequenced with the same protocol used for the earlier healthy control dataset. Samples belonging to the same batch were prepared together, multiplexed and sequenced on a shared HiSeq lane. On the study's bioinformatics: MIGEC was used to process the raw barcoded reads, and molecular identifier groups with only a single read were discarded before consensus assembly and CDR3 extraction. VDJtools was used for post-analysis of the clonotype tables, and diversity was normalized by down-sampling every dataset to the size of the smallest sample. In repertoire overlap clustering, CDR3 amino acid sequences, but not nucleotide sequences, were matched to correct batch-related cross-sample contamination. TCRdb reprocessing: public reads trimmed at Q25 with fastp, clones called with MiXCR, in-frame beta chains kept. Each CDR3 protein appears once, grouped with its most common genes and DNA. For this entry, the V and J calls and clone size follow TCRdb and not the study's own pipeline. The sample table records hundreds of thousands of distinct CDR3 sequences; roughly 45% of these occur just once. In total, the top ten clones hold about 12% of the sample.

To demonstrate the VDJtools post-analysis software, TCR beta repertoires were profiled from the peripheral blood of more than ten young patients with multiple sclerosis. The multiple sclerosis patients were children and adolescents ranging in age from roughly 6 to 15 years. There are 16 amino acids in the CDR3, from cysteine to phenylalanine inclusive. Left in the record is the CDR3 DNA by itself, 48 bases read in frame from the first base. For CDR1 and CDR2, the germline V gene lists SGHTA and FQGNSA. Trimming takes 4 bases from V and 6 bases from J, and the germline ends sit 19 bases apart. The data stem from a study of post-analysis software for immune sequencing data (dated by TCRdb to 2013 to 2016). Study-level background: Relapsing-remitting, secondary progressive and progressive-relapsing multiple sclerosis were recorded as disease courses, and subtype annotation was lacking for some patients. Patient repertoires were compared against some twelve previously published healthy control repertoires from donors aged roughly 6 to 27 years. A subset of samples was prepared in parallel using single-end sample barcoding, then pooled and co-amplified after Illumina adapter ligation.

General conclusions and limits of the study: Patients showed significantly higher frequencies than controls for five TRBV segments, among them TRBV5-6, TRBV5-1 and TRBV20-1. The multiple sclerosis patient group was slightly younger than the control group. Compared with controls, multiple sclerosis patients had significantly lower normalized Chao1 diversity, a finding suggesting substantial peripheral T-cell clonal expansion. Direct clustering with F measure revealed strong co-clustering of samples prepared in the same batch, which led to a batch-effect correction.

The sample consisted of blood. The receptor's source is a girl aged 10 to 17 with multiple sclerosis. The chain is made from TRBV7-2 and TRBJ2-1; the D gene remains uncertain. The CDR3 reads CASSSAPFPRVNEQFF. The sequenced DNA: TGTGCCAGCAGCTCTGCCCCGTTCCCCAGAGTCAATGAGCAGTTCTTC.